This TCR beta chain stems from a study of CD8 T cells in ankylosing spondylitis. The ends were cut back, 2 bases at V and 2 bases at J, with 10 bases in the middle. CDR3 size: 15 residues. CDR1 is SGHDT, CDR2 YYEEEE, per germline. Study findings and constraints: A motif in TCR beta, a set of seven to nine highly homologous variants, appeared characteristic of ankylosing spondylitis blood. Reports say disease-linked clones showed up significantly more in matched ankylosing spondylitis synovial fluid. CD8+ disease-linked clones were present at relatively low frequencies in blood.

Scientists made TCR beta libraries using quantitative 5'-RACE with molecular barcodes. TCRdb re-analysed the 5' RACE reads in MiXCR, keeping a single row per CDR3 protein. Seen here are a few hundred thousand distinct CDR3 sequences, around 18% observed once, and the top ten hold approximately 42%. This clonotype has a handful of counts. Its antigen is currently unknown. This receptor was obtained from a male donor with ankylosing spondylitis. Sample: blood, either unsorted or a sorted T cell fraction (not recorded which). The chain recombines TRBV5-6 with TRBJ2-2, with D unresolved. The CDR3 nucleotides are TGTGCCAGCAGCTTTCCCCTCAAAAACACCGGGGAGCTGTTTTTT. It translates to CASSFPLKNTGELFF.